Listed below are T cell receptor beta chains from one sample, sequenced in a study of T cells in localized non-small cell lung cancer. The data were produced by immunoSEQ multiplex PCR, yet TCRdb's version contains in-frame clones alone and is incomplete. This table has over 1,500 clones, 26% appearing once. Sample: lung tumor tissue, taken before any cancer treatment. Source of these receptors: a man aged 40 to 70 with stage I lung adenocarcinoma. Each CDR3 is given with its conserved first and last residue. Fields, in order: V gene, J gene, clone size, D gene, CDR3 protein, CDR3 DNA. The D gene is left open where the match is weak. Expanded clones are given a class, and other clones once, few, many or no size at all.

TRBV5-1	TRBJ2-1	-	TRBD2	CASSRRVAGGYNEQFF	TGCGCCAGCAGCCGTAGAGTAGCGGGAGGTTACAATGAGCAGTTCTTC
TRBV11-3	TRBJ2-5	-	TRBD1	CASSPRRTGGGETQYF	TGTGCCAGCAGTCCGAGGCGGACAGGGGGCGGAGAGACCCAGTACTTC
TRBV18	TRBJ1-1	few	-	CASSPPAGLWAFF	TGTGCCAGCTCACCACCGGCCGGACTGTGGGCTTTCTTT
TRBV6-8	TRBJ1-4	-	-	CASRGVGEKLFF	TGTGCCAGCAGGGGGGTAGGCGAAAAACTGTTTTTT
TRBV5-1	TRBJ2-3	-	TRBD2	CASSLVAGVGTDTQYF	TGCGCCAGCAGCTTGGTTGCGGGAGTAGGGACAGATACGCAGTATTTT
TRBV11-3	TRBJ2-3	-	-	CASSPPTSKTDTQYF	TGTGCCAGCAGCCCCCCTACTAGCAAAACAGATACGCAGTATTTT
TRBV29-1	TRBJ2-1	-	-	CSVDGRAISYNEQFF	TGCAGCGTTGACGGCAGGGCGATTTCCTACAATGAGCAGTTCTTC
TRBV7-2	TRBJ2-5	-	TRBD2	CASSFGGGETQYF	TGTGCCAGCAGCTTTGGCGGGGGGGAGACCCAGTACTTC
TRBV11-3	TRBJ2-1	few	TRBD2	CASSFTAGGVNEQFF	TGTGCCAGCAGCTTTACGGCGGGAGGGGTCAATGAGCAGTTCTTC
TRBV9	TRBJ2-5	few	TRBD1	CASSAGQGMETQYF	TGTGCCAGCAGCGCCGGACAGGGGATGGAGACCCAGTACTTC
TRBV6-8	TRBJ2-3	-	-	CASSYPPTDTQYF	TGTGCCAGCAGTTACCCCCCGACAGATACGCAGTATTTT
TRBV5-1	TRBJ1-2	-	-	CASSPLGDNYGYTF	TGCGCCAGCAGCCCCCTAGGGGATAACTATGGCTACACCTTC
TRBV19	TRBJ2-7	-	-	CASSIAGQAYEQYF	TGTGCCAGTAGTATAGCTGGGCAAGCCTACGAGCAGTACTTC
TRBV29-1	TRBJ2-3	-	-	CSVARRPASTDTQYF	TGCAGCGTTGCTCGGCGCCCGGCTAGCACAGATACGCAGTATTTT
TRBV11-3	TRBJ2-7	-	TRBD2	CASSGGLAGRSYEQYF	TGTGCCAGCAGCGGGGGACTAGCGGGCCGCTCCTACGAGCAGTACTTC
TRBV19	TRBJ1-1	-	TRBD1	CASSRGDRGTTEAFF	TGTGCCAGTAGTCGTGGAGACAGGGGGACCACTGAAGCTTTCTTT
TRBV18	TRBJ2-2	once	-	CASSPPQGTGELFF	TGTGCCAGCTCACCACCTCAAGGGACAGGGGAGCTGTTTTTT
TRBV6-8	TRBJ2-1	few	-	CAISQGIQYNEQFF	TGTGCCATCAGCCAGGGTATCCAATACAATGAGCAGTTCTTC
TRBV6-8	TRBJ2-7	few	-	CASMPLALHEQYF	TGTGCCAGCATGCCGCTTGCGCTCCACGAGCAGTACTTC
TRBV6-8	TRBJ2-3	medium-sized	TRBD2	CASTNKREPGDTQYF	TGTGCCAGCACCAACAAGCGGGAGCCCGGAGATACGCAGTATTTT
TRBV28	TRBJ2-7	-	TRBD2	CASGSGRNEQYF	TGTGCCAGCGGTAGCGGGAGGAACGAGCAGTACTTC
TRBV19	TRBJ1-2	few	TRBD1	CASTTRQGGYTF	TGTGCCAGTACCACAAGACAGGGGGGCTACACCTTC
TRBV28	TRBJ1-2	-	-	CASRTDLNYGYTF	TGTGCCAGTAGGACAGACCTTAACTATGGCTACACCTTC
TRBV11-3	TRBJ2-1	-	TRBD2	CASKSPGRAHNEQFF	TGTGCCAGCAAGAGCCCCGGGAGGGCGCACAATGAGCAGTTCTTC
TRBV15	TRBJ2-5	-	TRBD2	CATSRVTSAETQYF	TGTGCCACCAGCAGGGTTACTAGCGCAGAGACCCAGTACTTC
TRBV6-8	TRBJ2-1	few	TRBD2	CASSMGGSGGYNEQFF	TGTGCCAGCAGTATGGGAGGGTCGGGAGGGTACAATGAGCAGTTCTTC
TRBV11-3	TRBJ2-2	-	TRBD2	CASSFGLAKNTGELFF	TGTGCCAGCAGCTTCGGACTAGCGAAGAACACCGGGGAGCTGTTTTTT
TRBV11-3	TRBJ1-5	-	-	CASSQGTRENQPQHF	TGTGCCAGCAGCCAGGGGACAAGGGAAAATCAGCCCCAGCATTTT
TRBV11-3	TRBJ1-1	large	TRBD1	CASSSSRRGRNPFF	TGTGCCAGCAGCTCCTCTCGGAGGGGGCGGAATCCTTTCTTT
TRBV28	TRBJ1-1	few	-	CASSLPRGMNTEAFF	TGTGCCAGCAGTTTACCCAGGGGAATGAACACTGAAGCTTTCTTT
TRBV7-2	TRBJ1-1	few	-	CASSLDMNTEAFF	TGTGCCAGCAGCCTCGACATGAACACTGAAGCTTTCTTT
TRBV5-1	TRBJ1-5	few	-	CASSLEGSNQPQHF	TGCGCCAGCAGCTTGGAAGGTAGCAATCAGCCCCAGCATTTT
TRBV28	TRBJ2-5	few	-	CATRSGTLQETQYF	TGTGCCACCCGGTCGGGGACACTTCAAGAGACCCAGTACTTC
TRBV5-1	TRBJ2-5	few	-	CASSLDTGPQETQYF	TGCGCCAGCAGCTTGGATACAGGGCCTCAAGAGACCCAGTACTTC
TRBV28	TRBJ2-2	-	TRBD2	CASSRTSANTGELFF	TGTGCCAGCAGTCGGACTAGCGCGAACACCGGGGAGCTGTTTTTT
TRBV9	TRBJ2-3	few	-	CASSATSGHGTDTQYF	TGTGCCAGCAGCGCAACCTCGGGACACGGCACAGATACGCAGTATTTT
TRBV28	TRBJ1-2	-	-	CASSTGGYGYTF	TGTGCCAGCAGTACCGGGGGCTATGGCTACACCTTC
TRBV6-8	TRBJ2-7	-	-	CASSAVSWREQYF	TGTGCCAGCAGTGCAGTAAGTTGGAGGGAGCAGTACTTC
TRBV5-1	TRBJ2-3	-	TRBD1	CASSLRRQGAGDTQYF	TGCGCCAGCAGCCTCAGGAGGCAGGGGGCGGGAGATACGCAGTATTTT
TRBV23-1	TRBJ2-5	-	-	CASSPRGREQETQYF	TGCGCCAGCAGCCCCAGGGGCAGGGAACAAGAGACCCAGTACTTC
TRBV6-8	TRBJ2-1	few	TRBD2	CASSYSAGGYNEQFF	TGTGCCAGCAGTTATTCTGCGGGAGGTTACAATGAGCAGTTCTTC
TRBV29-1	TRBJ2-1	-	-	CSVEQRQVSSYNEQFF	TGCAGCGTTGAACAGAGACAGGTTAGCTCCTACAATGAGCAGTTCTTC
TRBV18	TRBJ2-2	few	-	CASSPGSRQLNTGELFF	TGTGCCAGCTCACCGGGCTCGAGACAGCTGAACACCGGGGAGCTGTTTTTT
TRBV11-3	TRBJ2-3	few	TRBD2	CASSLGRTSGRYTDTQYF	TGTGCCAGCAGCTTAGGGCGGACTAGCGGGAGGTATACAGATACGCAGTATTTT
TRBV11-3	TRBJ1-2	few	-	CASSPVGAVDGYTF	TGTGCCAGCAGCCCCGTCGGGGCCGTCGATGGCTACACCTTC
TRBV11-3	TRBJ2-7	-	-	CASSLARGTPYEQYF	TGTGCCAGCAGCTTGGCCAGGGGGACTCCCTACGAGCAGTACTTC
TRBV28	TRBJ2-5	-	-	CASRGIGDTQGTQYF	TGTGCCAGCAGGGGGATTGGGGACACCCAGGGGACCCAGTACTTC
TRBV23-1	TRBJ2-2	-	-	CASSQWVTGELFF	TGCGCCAGCAGTCAATGGGTAACCGGGGAGCTGTTTTTT
TRBV19	TRBJ2-3	-	-	CASSAGPGKGTDTQYF	TGTGCCAGTAGTGCCGGACCGGGAAAGGGCACAGATACGCAGTATTTT
TRBV28	TRBJ2-3	-	TRBD1	CASSSRDRGVADTQYF	TGTGCCAGCAGTTCCCGGGACAGGGGTGTCGCAGATACGCAGTATTTT
TRBV19	TRBJ2-1	-	TRBD2	CASSTRTSGSNEQFF	TGTGCCAGTAGTACTCGGACTAGCGGGAGTAATGAGCAGTTCTTC
TRBV9	TRBJ2-7	few	TRBD1	CASSADRGREQYF	TGTGCCAGCAGCGCGGACAGGGGTAGGGAGCAGTACTTC
TRBV19	TRBJ1-5	-	TRBD1	CASSMYSRTGIIGSNQPQHF	TGTGCCAGTAGTATGTACTCGAGGACAGGTATTATCGGGAGCAATCAGCCCCAGCATTTT
TRBV28	TRBJ1-5	-	-	CASSFSGRNQPQHF	TGTGCCAGCAGTTTTTCGGGACGCAATCAGCCCCAGCATTTT
TRBV9	TRBJ2-3	few	-	CASSGSGYGGDTQYF	TGTGCCAGCAGCGGTAGCGGATACGGGGGAGATACGCAGTATTTT
TRBV15	TRBJ2-1	-	TRBD2	CATSRGTGAGSYNEQFF	TGTGCCACCAGCAGAGGGACGGGAGCGGGATCCTACAATGAGCAGTTCTTC
TRBV11-3	TRBJ2-1	few	-	CASSLDPGVGRNEQFF	TGTGCCAGCAGCTTAGACCCGGGAGTGGGGAGAAATGAGCAGTTCTTC
TRBV28	TRBJ1-1	few	-	CASWGGYTEAFF	TGTGCCAGCTGGGGGGGTTACACTGAAGCTTTCTTT
TRBV19	TRBJ1-6	-	-	CATRSQAAADSPLHF	TGTGCCACCCGATCACAGGCTGCCGCCGATTCACCCCTCCACTTT